This T cell receptor (beta chain) originates from a study of cytomegalovirus exposure and HLA in healthy donors. On the study more broadly: Of the donors genotyped, approximately 410 in all, 75% to 85% fell in the Caucasian-associated ancestry cluster.

Remarks on this clone: Its matching antigen is unknown. The junction and the germline gene differ at one end; a read error may be behind it.

Whole-study results and caveats: Another analysis was done later, and it associated 15,000 to 20,000 TCR beta sequences with HLA alleles at 0.05 false discovery rate. When presence/absence was analysed, sequencing depth was taken to be roughly uniform across donors.

Germline-derived CDR1 and CDR2 are GTSNPN and SVGIG (reference sequence). This CDR3 is built from 12 residues. PCR used 60 Vbeta primers and 13 Jbeta primers. Under the authors' procedure: Approximately 11 million of the roughly 80 million unique TCR beta chains counted in a later analysis were shared. Repertoires were generated with immunoSEQ multiplex PCR, while TCRdb's copy carries only in-frame clones and drops some. V, J and clone size derive from that table, while D and trimming were established from the DNA sequence. The data hold about 170,000 clones, with approximately 88% observed a single time.

This TCR was recovered from a boy under 10 years old in good health and CMV-seronegative. The chain has TRBV30 and TRBJ1-2, with 7 positions matching TRBD1. Specimen: PBMCs. The CDR3 DNA follows: TGTGCATGGAGTGGGACAGCCTATGGCTACACCTTC. It yields the protein CAWSGTAYGYTF.